This entry is about one TCR beta chain. This record comes from a study of early T cells in non-severe SARS-CoV-2 infection. This CDR3 region has 13 residues. Germline-derived CDR1 and CDR2 are MNHNY and SVGAGI (reference sequence). With 2 bases removed from V and 3 bases from J, the gap between germline ends came to 8 bases. TCRdb processed the 5' RACE reads anew with MiXCR; each CDR3 protein has one entry. Among roughly 64,000 distinct CDR3 sequences, 7.5% to 9% were seen once, and the ten largest hold roughly 12%. The chain joins TRBV6-6 to TRBJ2-7; a possible D gene is TRBD1 (6 bases). Sequenced material: whole blood, taken at baseline. This sequence was found in an adult who was a healthcare worker with PCR-confirmed SARS-CoV-2 infection or an uninfected control (not recorded which). The CDR3 coding sequence is TGTGCCAGCAGTTACGGACAGCTCTACGAGCAGTACTTC. Its translation: CASSYGQLYEQYF.